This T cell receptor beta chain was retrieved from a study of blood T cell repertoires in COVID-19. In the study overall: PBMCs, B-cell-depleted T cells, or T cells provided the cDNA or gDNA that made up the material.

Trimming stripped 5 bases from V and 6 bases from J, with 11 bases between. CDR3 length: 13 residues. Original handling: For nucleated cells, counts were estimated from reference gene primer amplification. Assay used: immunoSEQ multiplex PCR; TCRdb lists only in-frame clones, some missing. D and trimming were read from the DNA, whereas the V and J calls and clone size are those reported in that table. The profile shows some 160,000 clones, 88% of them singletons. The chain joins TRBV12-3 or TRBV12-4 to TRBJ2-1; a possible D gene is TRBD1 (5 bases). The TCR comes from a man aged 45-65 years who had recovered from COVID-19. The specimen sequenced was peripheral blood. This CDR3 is CASSEDSFNEQFF. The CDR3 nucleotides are TGTGCCAGCAGTGAAGACAGCTTCAATGAGCAGTTCTTC.